This T cell receptor (beta chain) was found in a study of CD8+CD57+ T cells in acquired aplastic anemia. Overall study: Sorted CD4+ and CD8+ cells gave an average of roughly 3.2 ug of DNA.

This clonotype was detected only a few times. CDR3 and TCR beta VDJ profiling relied on a genomic DNA template. TCRdb re-called the reads with MiXCR, one entry per CDR3 protein. The sample holds 95,000 to 120,000 distinct CDR3 sequences, around 53% seen once. Trimming pared 3 bases from V and 6 bases from J, leaving 14 bases between. CDR1 and CDR2 (germline): SEHNR, FQNEAQ (reference sequence). The CDR3 is 15 residues long. Sequenced input: sorted CD4+, CD8+, or CD8+CD57+ T cells (not recorded which) from PBMCs. The chain links TRBV7-9 to TRBJ2-2; D is possibly TRBD1 or TRBD2 (5 bases each). The TCR comes from a human donor in good health, serving as a control. The CDR3 bases are TGTGCCAGCAGCTTTACGCAGGGACGGGCCGGGGAGCTGTTTTTT. Protein product: CASSFTQGRAGELFF.